This T cell receptor beta chain was found in a study of blood T cell repertoires in COVID-19. This CDR3 has 10 residues. Deletions cut 2 bases from V and 7 bases from J, with 2 bases between. Germline V gene lookup returns CDR1 MNHNS and CDR2 SASEGT. Profiling relied on immunoSEQ multiplex PCR, and the TCRdb table lists in-frame clones only, not all of them. Here the sample spans about 250,000 clones, about 84% being singletons. This receptor was obtained from a woman at least 80 years old with acute or convalescent COVID-19. The material sequenced was peripheral blood. The chain recombines TRBV6-1 with TRBJ1-2; no definite D call. The CDR3: CASSERGYTF. In DNA, the CDR3 is TGTGCCAGCAGTGAACGTGGCTACACCTTC.